The clone carrying this TCR beta chain was detected once. As to time point: 2014-2015 season, pre-vaccination. The CDR3 is made up of 14 amino acids. Unmatched junction bases numbered 7, after V lost 6 bases and J lost 5 bases. Germline V lookup: CDR1 SNHLY, CDR2 FYNNEI. This table comes from immunoSEQ multiplex PCR, and its TCRdb copy is limited to in-frame clones, with some not included. The sample consists of 9,000 to 13,000 clones, 81% of them appearing once. The data stem from a study of follicular helper T cells after annual influenza vaccination. V and J are TRBV2 and TRBJ2-1; the match to TRBD2 covers 7 bases. Sequences were derived from CXCR5- memory CD4+ T cells sorted from blood, sampled on the day of influenza vaccination. This receptor was identified in an adult who received the influenza vaccine. The CDR3 here is CASRTSGKHNEQFF. The CDR3 DNA reads as TGTGCCAGCAGAACCAGCGGGAAACACAATGAGCAGTTCTTC.